The next 23 T cell receptor beta chains were all read from a single sample in a study of shared clonotypes between healthy human individuals. Sequenced by immunoSEQ multiplex PCR; TCRdb stores in-frame clones only, minus some. The sample lists more than 1.2 million clones; approximately 98.5% were seen once. Sequencing input: naive CD4+ T cells sorted from blood. Indicated subset: CD45RA+ positively selected. The receptors originated from a man aged 25-45 years in good health.

The rearrangement links TRBV5-4 to TRBJ2-1; no firm D call. The germline gives CDR1 SGHNT, CDR2 YYREEE (reference sequence). The CDR3 totals 14 residues. Trimming shortened V by 5 bases and J by 5 bases, and 14 bases separated the two germline ends. CDR3 region: CASSLPYQNNEQFF. The CDR3 nucleotides read TGTGCCAGCAGTCTACCGTACCAAAACAATGAGCAGTTCTTC. The variable domain in full, with the rest retrieved from reference TRBV5-4 and TRBJ2-1, is ETGVTQSPTHLIKTRGQQVTLRCSSQSGHNTVSWYQQALGQGPQFIFQYYREEENGRGNFPPRFSGLQFPNYSSELNVNALELDDSALYLCASSLPYQNNEQFFGPGTRLTVL.

CDR3 coding DNA: TGTGCCAGCAGTGTGACTAGCGGGAGCTCCCCCAAGCAGTACTTC. It yields the protein CASSVTSGSSPKQYF. The J gene is TRBJ2-7, the V gene TRBV6-4; 12 bases fit TRBD2. Germline assignment: CDR1 MRHNA and CDR2 SNTAGT. CDR3 length: 15 residues. J lost 8 bases, V lost 4 bases, and 9 bases had no gene match.

The chain joins TRBV5-1 to TRBJ2-7, with 8 positions matching TRBD2. Germline V lookup: CDR1 SGHRS, CDR2 YFSETQ. This CDR3 region has 14 residues. Losses at the gene ends were 4 bases for V and 3 bases for J; bases not matched to a gene: 6. In DNA, the CDR3 is TGCGCCAGCAGCCAAAGCGGGAGTAGCTACGAGCAGTACTTC. Protein: CASSQSGSSYEQYF.

V usage is TRBV19 and J usage is TRBJ2-3; D is possibly TRBD1 (5 bases). Germline-derived CDR1 and CDR2 are LNHDA and SQIVND (reference sequence). This CDR3 spans 14 amino acids. V lost 5 bases and J 1 base, leaving 10 bases between the germline ends. DNA of the CDR3: TGTGCCAGTAGTGTGGGGCGCGGCACAGATACGCAGTATTTT. As protein: CASSVGRGTDTQYF.

The chain combines TRBV5-4 with TRBJ2-7; D is unclear. V lost 4 bases, J lost 3 bases, and 8 bases lay in between. Germline lookup yields CDR1 SGHNT and CDR2 YYREEE (reference sequence). CDR3 length: 12 residues. CDR3: CASSTGVYEQYF. CDR3 bases: TGTGCCAGCAGCACCGGCGTCTACGAGCAGTACTTC.

This rearrangement joins TRBV28 to TRBJ2-4; TRBD1 might be the D (5 bases). Per the germline V gene, CDR1 is MDHEN and CDR2 is SYDVKM. The CDR3 totals 15 residues. V was trimmed by 6 bases and J by 4 bases, leaving 16 bases between them. The CDR3 protein is CASSPWGSAKNIQYF. The CDR3 nucleotides read TGTGCCAGCAGCCCCTGGGGCTCAGCGAAAAACATTCAGTACTTC.

This chain uses TRBV7-8 with TRBJ2-2, with TRBD2 matching over 14 bases. The CDR3 length is 17 residues. Germline V gene lookup returns CDR1 SGHVS and CDR2 FQNEAQ. The junction had 4 bases not matched to a gene; V was cut back by 1 base and J by 6 bases. CDR3 DNA sequence: TGTGCCAGCAGCTTAGTGGGACTAGCGGGAGACGCCGGGGAGCTGTTTTTT. This translates into CASSLVGLAGDAGELFF.

Regarding this clone: The identical CDR3 is also encoded by other nucleotide sequences in the sample. This chain uses TRBV5-1 with TRBJ1-1; 9 bases match TRBD1. V dropped 2 bases and J dropped 5; count of bases not matched to a gene: 7. CDR3 length equals 15 residues. Germline V gene lookup returns CDR1 SGHRS and CDR2 YFSETQ. DNA of the CDR3: TGCGCCAGCAGCTTACTACAGGGGGCCGGAACTGAAGCTTTCTTT. This encodes CASSLLQGAGTEAFF.

This chain uses TRBV9 with TRBJ2-7; TRBD2 agrees at 7 bases. CDR1 and CDR2 (germline): SGDLS, YYNGEE. Trimming cost V 0 bases and J 5 bases; bases outside gene matches: 8. The length of the CDR3 is 15 residues. CDR3 in DNA: TGTGCCAGCAGCGTAGGGGACTATCAGGGTAACGAGCAGTACTTC. Protein product: CASSVGDYQGNEQYF.

In regard to this clone: This sample includes further DNA sequences coding for the same CDR3. This chain connects TRBV7-9 to TRBJ2-2; D gene ambiguous. The V end was cut by 2 bases, the J end by 1 base, with 5 bases between. Germline CDR1 SEHNR, CDR2 FQNEAQ (reference sequence). The CDR3 length is 14 residues. The CDR3: CASSLRWNTGELFF. DNA for the CDR3: TGTGCCAGCAGCTTAAGGTGGAACACCGGGGAGCTGTTTTTT.

V usage is TRBV5-1 and J usage is TRBJ1-2, with 10 bases identical to TRBD1. CDR3 length: 14 residues. CDR1 and CDR2 (germline): SGHRS, YFSETQ. The ends lost 4 bases at V and 8 bases at J; junction bases unmatched: 8. This chain's CDR3 is CASSPGQGVRGYTF. The CDR3 nucleotides read TGCGCCAGCAGCCCAGGACAGGGGGTTAGAGGCTACACCTTC.

This clone came up once. The chain joins TRBV19 to TRBJ2-1, with 9 bases matching TRBD1. CDR3 length: 15 residues. Germline V lookup: CDR1 LNHDA, CDR2 SQIVND (reference sequence). V lost 6 bases, J lost 7 bases, and 10 bases stayed unmatched. The CDR3 reads CASRVRTGAGNEQFF. The CDR3 nucleotides are TGTGCCAGTAGGGTCAGGACAGGGGCAGGGAATGAGCAGTTCTTC. Together with reference TRBV19 and TRBJ2-1, the CDR3 gives the full variable domain: DGGITQSPKYLFRKEGQNVTLSCEQNLNHDAMYWYRQDPGQGLRLIYYSQIVNDFQKGDIAEGYSVSREKKESFPLTVTSAQKNPTAFYLCASRVRTGAGNEQFFGPGTRLTVL.

The gene calls are TRBV6-5 and TRBJ1-1; TRBD1 matches 8 bases. The ends lost 6 bases at V and 6 bases at J; junction bases unmatched: 9. CDR1 and CDR2 (germline): MNHEY, SVGAGI. The CDR3 length is 14 residues. The CDR3 loop is CASSKSRTGPEAFF. The CDR3, as DNA: TGTGCCAGCAGCAAATCACGGACAGGGCCTGAAGCTTTCTTT.

As DNA, the CDR3 is TGTGCCAGCAGATCTAGCGGCCACCATGAGCAGTTCTTC. Translated: CASRSSGHHEQFF. This chain uses TRBV28 with TRBJ2-1; TRBD2 agrees at 7 bases. Germline V gene sequence: CDR1 MDHEN, CDR2 SYDVKM. Unmatched junction bases numbered 7, after V lost 6 bases and J lost 8 bases. The CDR3 contains 13 residues.

This chain uses TRBV2 with TRBJ2-7; D not resolved. The CDR3 runs 14 residues. Germline CDR1 is SNHLY and CDR2 is FYNNEI. Between the trimmed V and J ends, which lost 6 bases and 0 bases, there was a span of 12 bases. Here the CDR3 DNA reads TGTGCCAGCAGGGCAACACGATTCTCCTACGAGCAGTACTTC. Protein sequence: CASRATRFSYEQYF.

DNA for the CDR3: TGTGCCAGCAGCCCGGGCCGCTCCTACGAGCAGTACTTC. Protein: CASSPGRSYEQYF. The chain recombines TRBV2 with TRBJ2-7, with no clear D. CDR1 is SNHLY and CDR2 is FYNNEI in the germline V gene. V lost 6 bases to trimming and J lost 0 bases, with 9 bases between them. The CDR3 totals 13 residues.

As regards this clone: The same CDR3 is also encoded by other DNA sequences in this sample. This chain joins TRBV30 and TRBJ2-7, with D unclear. The CDR3 length is 12 residues. The V gene's germline CDR1 is GTSNPN and CDR2 SVGIG (reference sequence). Trimming left V 0 bases short and J 2 bases short, with 5 bases between. The CDR3 DNA follows: TGTGCCTGGAGTGTCAGCCCCTACGAGCAGTACTTC. Translation gives CAWSVSPYEQYF.

In regard to this clone: The same CDR3 also results from other DNA sequences found in this sample. This chain connects TRBV28 to TRBJ2-3, with a possible D match to TRBD2 (5 bases). CDR3 length equals 12 residues. Trimming shortened V by 5 bases and J by 4 bases, and 7 bases separated the two germline ends. From germline, CDR1 is MDHEN and CDR2 SYDVKM. Written as DNA, the CDR3 is TGTGCCAGCAGTCTACTAGCAGATACGCAGTATTTT. Translated: CASSLLADTQYF.

The chain combines TRBV11-2 with TRBJ2-7; D gene uncertain. This CDR3 spans 11 amino acids. Looked up from germline, CDR1 is SGHAT and CDR2 is FQNNGV. Trimming took off 5 bases at V and 3 bases at J, with 5 bases between the two ends. The CDR3 nucleotides are TGTGCCAGCAGCATTGTCTACGAGCAGTACTTC. Its translation is CASSIVYEQYF.

The rearrangement joins TRBV30 to TRBJ1-2, with D maybe TRBD1 (5 bases). The CDR3 is 13 residues long. Trimming took 4 bases from V and 5 from J, leaving 14 bases between them. The germline gives CDR1 GTSNPN, CDR2 SVGIG (reference sequence). CDR3 in amino acids: CAWIRGTRYGYTF. DNA for the CDR3: TGTGCCTGGATCCGAGGGACCCGTTATGGCTACACCTTC.

The chain uses TRBV5-1 and TRBJ2-5; D not resolved. Germline V gene sequence: CDR1 SGHRS, CDR2 YFSETQ. V was clipped by 1 base and J by 3 bases, with 10 bases between them. The CDR3 loop spans 14 amino acids. The CDR3 protein is CASSLKLGKETQYF. DNA of the CDR3: TGCGCCAGCAGCTTGAAGCTAGGGAAAGAGACCCAGTACTTC.

Note on this clone: No conserved phenylalanine or tryptophan is present at the end of the CDR3, so a read error is the likely explanation. It is unclear where the CDR3 begins or ends on the DNA, so no DNA is shown, and the CDR3 is as TCRdb lists it. The V and J genes are TRBV6-1 and TRBJ2-7; TRBD1 is taken as the D call from the table, unchecked against the DNA. The CDR3 has 12 amino acids, counting both end residues. From germline, CDR1 is MNHNS and CDR2 SASEGT. The CDR3 spells CASSEGRVQGSI.

The chain is built from TRBV11-3 and TRBJ2-5; D may correspond to TRBD1 or TRBD2 (5 bases each). The CDR3 extends over 14 amino acids. The germline V gene encodes CDR1 SGHNT and CDR2 YENEEA. The V end was cut by 0 bases, the J end by 5 bases, with 10 bases between. DNA for the CDR3: TGTGCCAGCAGCTTAGATTGGGGGAGCGAGACCCAGTACTTC. Amino acid sequence: CASSLDWGSETQYF.